This T cell receptor (beta chain) was sequenced during a study of cytomegalovirus exposure and HLA in healthy donors. Notes on this clone: Its antigen remains unidentified.

Study-level findings and limits: DRB1 had the most TCR associations and HLA-C the fewest, a later analysis found, with rates varying by HLA locus. Some V segments, TRBV6-2 and TRBV6-3 among them, were indistinguishable and were therefore excluded. A link between a missense DCLRE1C variant and TCR beta V- and J-gene trimming emerged from a later analysis.

Germline V gives CDR1 LGHNA, CDR2 YNFKEQ. V shed 5 bases and J shed 5 bases, with 13 bases lying between them. This CDR3 spans 14 amino acids. The study ran its PCR with 60 Vbeta and 13 Jbeta primers. Original processing notes: Per a later analysis, the number of unique TCR beta chains was some 82 million, of which 9 million to 14 million were shared. Only in-frame clones appear in the TCRdb table, and some are missing; sequencing was by immunoSEQ multiplex PCR. V and J calls plus clone size are reproduced from that table; the DNA served to infer D and trimming. The sample lists roughly 110,000 clones; over 75% were seen once.

The sample comprised PBMCs. The sequence came from a woman aged 18-29 years in good health and CMV-seronegative. J is TRBJ1-5 and V is TRBV4-2, with D possibly TRBD1 on 6 matching bases. The CDR3 DNA is TGTGCCAGCAGCACGCGTGGGGGCCATCAGCCCCAGCATTTT. It specifies CASSTRGGHQPQHF.